A selection of T cell receptor beta chains follows, all from one sample in a study of blood T cell repertoires in COVID-19. Only in-frame clones appear in the TCRdb table, and some are missing; sequencing was by immunoSEQ multiplex PCR. The repertoire has nearly 350,000 clones, about 90% of them found once; the top ten carry approximately 0.93%. Material for sequencing was PBMCs or T cells enriched from blood (not recorded which). Receptor source: a woman aged 25-40 years who had recovered from COVID-19. Each CDR3 is given with its conserved first and last residue. Fields, in order: V gene, D gene, J gene, clone size, CDR3 DNA, CDR3 protein. The D gene is left open where the match is weak. The size field is filled for only some rows; it gives once, few, many or a size class.

TRBV7-2	TRBD1	TRBJ1-5	NA	TGTGCCAGCAGCTCCGGGACAGTCAGCAATCAGCCCCAGCATTTT	CASSSGTVSNQPQHF
TRBV23-1	TRBD2	TRBJ2-3	NA	TGCGCCAGCAGTCACGCAGGGACTAGCGGGGGGGCATGTAAGTTTTGTGGCACAGATACGCAGTATTTT	CASSHAGTSGGACKFCGTDTQYF
TRBV3-1/TRBV3-2	TRBD1	TRBJ2-2	NA	TGTGCCAGCAGCCAAGTCCCCGGGACAGGGAACGGGGAGCTGTTTTTT	CASSQVPGTGNGELFF
TRBV30	NA	TRBJ2-2	NA	TGTACCGTGCGGGGTCCGAACACCGGGGAGCTGTTTTTT	CTVRGPNTGELFF
TRBV12-3/TRBV12-4	TRBD1	TRBJ2-3	many	TGTGCCAGCAGTTCCCGACAGGGGGATACGCAGTATTTT	CASSSRQGDTQYF
TRBV5-5	NA	TRBJ1-6	NA	TGTGCCAGCAGCTTGGCGGCAGGGCTATACTCACCCCTCCACTTT	CASSLAAGLYSPLHF
TRBV2	NA	TRBJ1-1	NA	TGTGCCAGCAGTCCCCTTCGTTGGAACACTGAAGCTTTCTTT	CASSPLRWNTEAFF
TRBV7-7	NA	TRBJ2-5	NA	TGTGCCAGCAGCAAACGCAGTCTCAGGGGAGAGACCCAGTACTTC	CASSKRSLRGETQYF
TRBV27	NA	TRBJ2-5	NA	TGTGCCAGCAGGGGCAGGGGGACTGAGACCCAGTACTTC	CASRGRGTETQYF
TRBV2	NA	TRBJ2-7	NA	TGTGCCAGCAGTGTTCAGGGTATCCACGAGCAGTACTTC	CASSVQGIHEQYF
TRBV15	TRBD1	TRBJ1-5	NA	TGTGCCACCAGCGGACCGGGACAGGGGGCGGGAAGCAATCAGCCCCAGCATTTT	CATSGPGQGAGSNQPQHF
TRBV7-8	TRBD1	TRBJ2-5	NA	TGTGCCAGCAGCTCAGCGACAGGGCAAGAGACCCAGTACTTC	CASSSATGQETQYF
TRBV19	TRBD1	TRBJ2-7	few	TGTGCCAGTAGTATAGCGACAGGGGGCAGCTACGAGCAGTACTTC	CASSIATGGSYEQYF
TRBV19	TRBD2	TRBJ2-3	NA	TGTGCCAGTAGTTTGATTAGCGGGGGGGCGACAGATACGCAGTATTTT	CASSLISGGATDTQYF
TRBV5-1	TRBD1	TRBJ1-5	NA	TGCGCCAGCAGCCTCGGGGACAGGTCCCAGCCCCAGCATTTT	CASSLGDRSQPQHF
TRBV21-1	NA	TRBJ1-1	NA	TGTGCCAGCAGCAAAGGAGGAGGAATATGGGGGAGGGAAGCTTTCTTT	CASSKGGGIWGREAFF
TRBV4-3	NA	TRBJ1-2	NA	TGCGCCAGCAGCCAAGATCCCCGTCCGGGATATGGCTACACCTTC	CASSQDPRPGYGYTF
TRBV5-1	NA	TRBJ1-2	once	TGCGCCAGCAGGGGCCCGAACTATGGCTACACCTTC	CASRGPNYGYTF
TRBV30	TRBD1	TRBJ1-1	NA	TGTGCCTGGAGTTCGACAGGGGGCACTGAAGCTTTCTTT	CAWSSTGGTEAFF
TRBV10-3	NA	TRBJ2-7	NA	TGTGCCATCAGTGCGGGGTACGAGCAGTACTTC	CAISAGYEQYF
TRBV13	TRBD2	TRBJ2-1	NA	TGTGCCAGCAGCTTACCTAGCGGGGGGATCAATGAGCAGTTCTTC	CASSLPSGGINEQFF
TRBV6-5	NA	TRBJ1-6	NA	TGTGCCAGCAGTTACTCGCAGGACAATAATTCACCCCTCCACTTT	CASSYSQDNNSPLHF
TRBV3-1/TRBV3-2	TRBD2	TRBJ2-7	NA	TGTGCCAGCAGCCAAGATTTTGCGGGGGGGCGCGAGCAGTACTTC	CASSQDFAGGREQYF